This T cell receptor beta chain was documented in a study of breast tumors, draining lymph nodes, adjacent tissues. Broader study findings: Most tumor T cells seemingly derive from lymph node, then expand in tumor. That most tumor T cells come from lymph nodes remained unproven. Tumor TCR diversity was below lymph nodes but above nontumor tissue.

CDR1 is KGHSH, CDR2 LQKENI, per germline. CDR3 length equals 15 residues. TCRdb re-analysed the multiplex PCR reads in MiXCR, keeping a single row per CDR3 protein. The sample includes 60,000 to 70,000 distinct CDR3 sequences, around 60% seen only once; the top ten take approximately 19%. A note on this clonotype: Its antigen remains unidentified. Compared with germline, one end of the junction differs, possibly owing to a read error.

The clonotype originates from a female donor with breast cancer. Some clones in this sample may be carry-over from other donors' samples. Sequenced input: breast tumor tissue. This chain uses TRBV18 with TRBJ2-5; tentatively, D is TRBD1 or TRBD2 (6 bases each). The CDR3, as DNA: TGTGCCAGCCCACCAGGGGCGGGACCTCAAGAGACCCAGTACTTC. Encoded protein: CASPPGAGPQETQYF.